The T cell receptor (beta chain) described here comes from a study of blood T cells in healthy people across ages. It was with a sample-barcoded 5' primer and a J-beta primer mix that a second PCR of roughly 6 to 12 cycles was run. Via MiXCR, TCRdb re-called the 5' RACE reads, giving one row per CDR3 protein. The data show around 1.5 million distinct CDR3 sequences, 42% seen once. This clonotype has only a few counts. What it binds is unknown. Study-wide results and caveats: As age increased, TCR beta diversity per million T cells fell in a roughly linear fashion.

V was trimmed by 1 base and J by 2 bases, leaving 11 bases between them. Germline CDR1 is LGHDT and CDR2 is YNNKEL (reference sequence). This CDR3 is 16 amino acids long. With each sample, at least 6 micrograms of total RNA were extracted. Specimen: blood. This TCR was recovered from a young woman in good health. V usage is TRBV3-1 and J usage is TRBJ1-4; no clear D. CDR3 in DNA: TGTGCCAGCAGCCAAGCTGGCAGCAGGACTAATGAAAAACTGTTTTTT. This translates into CASSQAGSRTNEKLFF.